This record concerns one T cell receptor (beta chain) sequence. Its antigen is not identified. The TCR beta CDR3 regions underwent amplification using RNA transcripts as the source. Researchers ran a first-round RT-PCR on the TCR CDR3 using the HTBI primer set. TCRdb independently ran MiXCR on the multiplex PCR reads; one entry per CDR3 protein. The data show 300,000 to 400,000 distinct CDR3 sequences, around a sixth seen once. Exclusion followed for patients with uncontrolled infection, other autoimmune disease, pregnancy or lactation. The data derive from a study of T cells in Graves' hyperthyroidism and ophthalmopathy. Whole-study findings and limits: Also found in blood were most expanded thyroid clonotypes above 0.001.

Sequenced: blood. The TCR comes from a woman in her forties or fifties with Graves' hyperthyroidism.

The CDR3 DNA reads TGTGCCAGCTCACCACAGATTGGGCCAGCCGACCCTATTAACACTGAAGCTTTCTTT. Translation gives CASSPQIGPADPINTEAFF. This rearrangement joins TRBV18 to TRBJ1-1; no definite D call. V lost 1 base and J 2 bases, leaving 23 bases between the germline ends. Germline CDR1 is KGHSH and CDR2 is LQKENI. CDR3 length: 19 amino acids.